Given below is one T cell receptor beta chain in context. The antigen remains unidentified. Data came from immunoSEQ multiplex PCR; TCRdb stores just in-frame clones and leaves some out. This table holds some 110,000 clones, roughly 88% found once. CDR1 is GTSNPN, CDR2 SVGIG, per germline (reference sequence). Trimming took 4 bases from V and 0 from J, leaving 13 bases between them. This CDR3 is built from 15 residues. This entry comes from a study of T cell responses to AZD1222 COVID-19 vaccine. Looking at the study overall: Second-dose intervals of approximately 4 or approximately 12 weeks were pooled. Study observations and caveats: A rise in Spike-specific TCR breadth and depth followed two AZD1222 doses. The donor cohort was predominantly white British with a female majority, and clonal diversity may have been underestimated. Spike was spanned by vaccine-associated CD4 TCRs, which were dominant at 160-218 and 743-854.

V and J are TRBV30 and TRBJ1-3; D is undetermined. The sequence derives from an adult in good health. The sample in question was peripheral blood, obtained on day 0 of AZD1222 vaccination. Written as DNA, the CDR3 is TGTGCCTGGAACAGAGGCCAGAGCTCTGGAAACACCATATATTTT. Its translation: CAWNRGQSSGNTIYF.